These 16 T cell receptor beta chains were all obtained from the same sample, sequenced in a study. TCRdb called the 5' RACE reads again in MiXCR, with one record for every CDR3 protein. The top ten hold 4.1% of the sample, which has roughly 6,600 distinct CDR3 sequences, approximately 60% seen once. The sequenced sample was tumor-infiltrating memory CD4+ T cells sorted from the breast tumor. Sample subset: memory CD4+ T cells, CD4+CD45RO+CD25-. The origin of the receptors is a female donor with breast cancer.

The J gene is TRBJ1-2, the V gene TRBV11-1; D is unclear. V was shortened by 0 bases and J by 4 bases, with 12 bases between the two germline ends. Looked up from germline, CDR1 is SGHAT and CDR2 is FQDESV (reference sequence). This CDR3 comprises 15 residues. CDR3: CASSLAASSLYGYTF. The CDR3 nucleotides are TGTGCCAGCAGCTTAGCGGCGTCATCTCTCTATGGCTACACCTTC.

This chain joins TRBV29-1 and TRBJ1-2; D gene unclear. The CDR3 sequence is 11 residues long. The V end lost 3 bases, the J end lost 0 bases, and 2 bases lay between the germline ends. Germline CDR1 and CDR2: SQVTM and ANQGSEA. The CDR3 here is CSVDTNYGYTF. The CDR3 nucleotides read TGCAGCGTTGACACTAACTATGGCTACACCTTC.

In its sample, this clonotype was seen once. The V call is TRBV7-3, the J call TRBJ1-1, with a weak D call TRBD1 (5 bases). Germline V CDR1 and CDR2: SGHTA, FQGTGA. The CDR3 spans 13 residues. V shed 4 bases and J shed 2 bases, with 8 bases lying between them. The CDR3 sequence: CASSSRVNTEAFF. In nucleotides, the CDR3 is TGTGCCAGCAGCTCCAGGGTAAACACTGAAGCTTTCTTT.

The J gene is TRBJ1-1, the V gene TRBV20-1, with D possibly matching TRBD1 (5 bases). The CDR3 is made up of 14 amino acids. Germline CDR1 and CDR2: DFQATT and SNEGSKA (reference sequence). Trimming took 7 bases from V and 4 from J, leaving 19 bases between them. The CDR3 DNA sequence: TGCAGTGTTAGGGGTGGGGCACAATCCACTGAAGCTTTCTTT. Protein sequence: CSVRGGAQSTEAFF.

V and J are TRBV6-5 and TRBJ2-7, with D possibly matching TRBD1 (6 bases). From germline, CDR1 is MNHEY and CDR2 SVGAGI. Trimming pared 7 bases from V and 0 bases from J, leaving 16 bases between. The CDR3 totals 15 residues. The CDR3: CASKRNRDPSYEQYF. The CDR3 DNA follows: TGTGCCAGCAAACGCAACAGGGATCCCTCCTACGAGCAGTACTTC.

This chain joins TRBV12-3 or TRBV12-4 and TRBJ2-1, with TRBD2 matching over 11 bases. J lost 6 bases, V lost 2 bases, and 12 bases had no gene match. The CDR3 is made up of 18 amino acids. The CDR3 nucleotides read TGTGCCAGCAGTTTACCGCCCAGACTAGCGGGGCCGTCCAATGAGCAGTTCTTC. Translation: CASSLPPRLAGPSNEQFF.

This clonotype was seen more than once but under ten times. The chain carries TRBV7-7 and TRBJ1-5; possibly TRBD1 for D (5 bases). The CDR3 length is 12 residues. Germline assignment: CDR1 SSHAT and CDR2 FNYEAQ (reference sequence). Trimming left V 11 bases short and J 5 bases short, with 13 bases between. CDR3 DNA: TGTGCCGGGGAGGGAGGGGATCAGCCCCAGCATTTT. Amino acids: CAGEGGDQPQHF.

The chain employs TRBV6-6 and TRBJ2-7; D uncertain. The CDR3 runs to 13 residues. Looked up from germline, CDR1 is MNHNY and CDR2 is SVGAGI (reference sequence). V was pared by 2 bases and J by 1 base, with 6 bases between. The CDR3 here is CASSYGLSYEQYF. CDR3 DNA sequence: TGTGCCAGCAGTTACGGGCTATCCTACGAGCAGTACTTC.

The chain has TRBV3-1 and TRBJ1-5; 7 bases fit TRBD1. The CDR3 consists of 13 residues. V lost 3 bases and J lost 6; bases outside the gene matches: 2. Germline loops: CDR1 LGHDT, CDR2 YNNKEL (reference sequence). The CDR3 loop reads CASSQDRSQPQHF. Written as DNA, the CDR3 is TGTGCCAGCAGCCAGGACAGGAGTCAGCCCCAGCATTTT.

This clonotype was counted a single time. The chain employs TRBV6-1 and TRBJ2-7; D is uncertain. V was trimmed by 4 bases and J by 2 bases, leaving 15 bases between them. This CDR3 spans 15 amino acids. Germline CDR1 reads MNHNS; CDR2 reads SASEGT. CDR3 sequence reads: CASSVLLGLPYEQYF. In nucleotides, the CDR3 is TGTGCCAGCAGTGTTCTTTTAGGATTACCCTACGAGCAGTACTTC.

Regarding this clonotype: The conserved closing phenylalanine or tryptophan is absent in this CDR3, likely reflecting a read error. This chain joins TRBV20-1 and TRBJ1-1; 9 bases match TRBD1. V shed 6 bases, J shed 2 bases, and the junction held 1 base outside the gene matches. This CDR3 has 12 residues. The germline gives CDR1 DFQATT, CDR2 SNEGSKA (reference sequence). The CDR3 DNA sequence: TGCAGTGCGGGACAGGGAAACACTGAAGCTTTCCTT. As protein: CSAGQGNTEAFL.

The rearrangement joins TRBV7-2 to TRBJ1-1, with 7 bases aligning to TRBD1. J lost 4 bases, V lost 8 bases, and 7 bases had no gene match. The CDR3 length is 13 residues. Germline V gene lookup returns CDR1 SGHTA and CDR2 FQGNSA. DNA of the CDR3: TGTGCCAGCGCTAACAGGGGAATCACTGAAGCTTTCTTT. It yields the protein CASANRGITEAFF.

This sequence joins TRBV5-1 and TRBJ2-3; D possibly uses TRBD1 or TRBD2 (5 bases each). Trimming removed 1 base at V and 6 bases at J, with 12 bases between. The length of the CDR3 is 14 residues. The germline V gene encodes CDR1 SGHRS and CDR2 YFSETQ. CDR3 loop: CASSLSLREDTQYF. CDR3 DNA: TGCGCCAGCAGCTTGTCGCTCAGGGAGGATACGCAGTATTTT.

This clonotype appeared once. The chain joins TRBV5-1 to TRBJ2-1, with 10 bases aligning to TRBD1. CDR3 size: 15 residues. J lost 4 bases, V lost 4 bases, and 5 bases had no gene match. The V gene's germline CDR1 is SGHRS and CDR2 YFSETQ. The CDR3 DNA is TGCGCCAGCAGCAGAGGGACAGGGGCATACAATGAGCAGTTCTTC. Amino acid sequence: CASSRGTGAYNEQFF.

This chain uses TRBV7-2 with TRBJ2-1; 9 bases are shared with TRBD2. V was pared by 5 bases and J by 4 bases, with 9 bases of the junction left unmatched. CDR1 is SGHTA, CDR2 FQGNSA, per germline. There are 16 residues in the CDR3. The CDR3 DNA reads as TGTGCCAGCAGCGGCAGAGCGGGGGGCCTTTACAATGAGCAGTTCTTC. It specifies CASSGRAGGLYNEQFF.

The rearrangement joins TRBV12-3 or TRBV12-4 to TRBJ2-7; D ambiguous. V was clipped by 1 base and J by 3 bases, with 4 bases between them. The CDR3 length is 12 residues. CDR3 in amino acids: CASSLDLYEQYF. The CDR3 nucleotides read TGTGCCAGCAGTTTAGACCTCTACGAGCAGTACTTC.